This entry features one T cell receptor (beta chain) sequence. Cohort placement rested on clinical history that participants reported themselves. V was clipped by 3 bases and J by 0 bases, with 9 bases between them. The CDR3 has 16 residues. Per the germline V gene, CDR1 is KGHSH and CDR2 is LQKENI. Original methodology: Quantification of nucleated cells was approximated via reference gene primer amplification. This table comes from immunoSEQ multiplex PCR, and its TCRdb copy is limited to in-frame clones, with some not included. V and J calls and clone size are as listed in that table; D and trimming were resolved from the DNA. The table lists 200,000 to 250,000 clones, 84% of them singletons. These data belong to a study of blood T cell repertoires in COVID-19. Study-level background: Sources were T cells, B-cell-depleted T cells, or PBMCs; the material itself was cDNA or gDNA.

The V and J genes are TRBV18 and TRBJ2-6, with no clear D. The sequenced sample consisted of PBMCs or T cells enriched from blood (not recorded which). The receptor was derived from a man aged 60 to 69 who had recovered from COVID-19. CDR3 DNA sequence: TGTGCCAGCTCACCTGCACTAATCTCTGGGGCCAACGTCCTGACTTTC. Amino acids: CASSPALISGANVLTF.